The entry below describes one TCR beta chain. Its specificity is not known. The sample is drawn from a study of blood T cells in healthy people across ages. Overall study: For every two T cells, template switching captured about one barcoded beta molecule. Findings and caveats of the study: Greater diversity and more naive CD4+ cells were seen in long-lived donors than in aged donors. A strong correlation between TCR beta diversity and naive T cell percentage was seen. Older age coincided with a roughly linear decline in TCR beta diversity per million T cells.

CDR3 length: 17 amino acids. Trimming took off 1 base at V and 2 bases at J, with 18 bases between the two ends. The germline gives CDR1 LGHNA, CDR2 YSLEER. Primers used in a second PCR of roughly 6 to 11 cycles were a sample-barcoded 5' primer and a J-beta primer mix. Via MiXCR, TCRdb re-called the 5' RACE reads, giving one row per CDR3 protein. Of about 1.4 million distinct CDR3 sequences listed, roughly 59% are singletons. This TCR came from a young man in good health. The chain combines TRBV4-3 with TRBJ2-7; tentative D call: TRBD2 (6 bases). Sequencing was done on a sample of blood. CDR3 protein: CASSQGEGGTPTYEQYF. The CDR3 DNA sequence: TGCGCCAGCAGCCAAGGTGAAGGCGGGACGCCTACCTACGAGCAGTACTTC.